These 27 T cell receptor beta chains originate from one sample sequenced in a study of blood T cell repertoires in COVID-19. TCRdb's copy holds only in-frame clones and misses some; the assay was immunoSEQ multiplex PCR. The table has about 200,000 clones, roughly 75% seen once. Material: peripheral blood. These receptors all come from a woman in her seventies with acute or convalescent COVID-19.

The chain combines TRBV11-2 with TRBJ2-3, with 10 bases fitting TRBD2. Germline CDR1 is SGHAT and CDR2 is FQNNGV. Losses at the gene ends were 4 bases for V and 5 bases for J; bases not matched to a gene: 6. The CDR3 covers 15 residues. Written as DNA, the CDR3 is TGTGCCAGCAGCTCAGACGGGACTAGCGTAGATACGCAGTATTTT. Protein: CASSSDGTSVDTQYF. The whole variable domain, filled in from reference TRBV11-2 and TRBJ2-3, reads EAGVAQSPRYKIIEKRQSVAFWCNPISGHATLYWYQQILGQGPKLLIQFQNNGVVDDSQLPKDRFSAERLKGVDSTLKIQPAKLEDSAVYLCASSSDGTSVDTQYFGPGTRLTVL.

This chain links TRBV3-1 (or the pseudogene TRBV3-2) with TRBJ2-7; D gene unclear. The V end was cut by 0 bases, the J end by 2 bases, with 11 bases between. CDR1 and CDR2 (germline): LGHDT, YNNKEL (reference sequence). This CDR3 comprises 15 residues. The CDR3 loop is CASSQEIGVTYEQYF. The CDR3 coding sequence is TGTGCCAGCAGCCAAGAAATTGGAGTCACCTACGAGCAGTACTTC.

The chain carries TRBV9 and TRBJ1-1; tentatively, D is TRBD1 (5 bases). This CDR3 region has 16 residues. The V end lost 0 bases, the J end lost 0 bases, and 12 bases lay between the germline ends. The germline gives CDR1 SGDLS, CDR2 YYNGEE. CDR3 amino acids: CASSVGQGPLNTEAFF. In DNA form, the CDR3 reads TGTGCCAGCAGCGTAGGCCAGGGCCCATTGAACACTGAAGCTTTCTTT.

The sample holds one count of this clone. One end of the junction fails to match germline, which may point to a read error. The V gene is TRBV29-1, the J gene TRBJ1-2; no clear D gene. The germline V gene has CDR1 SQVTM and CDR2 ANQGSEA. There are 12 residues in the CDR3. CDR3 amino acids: CSGEPGNYGYTF. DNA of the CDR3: TGCAGCGGTGAACCGGGGAACTATGGCTACACCTTC.

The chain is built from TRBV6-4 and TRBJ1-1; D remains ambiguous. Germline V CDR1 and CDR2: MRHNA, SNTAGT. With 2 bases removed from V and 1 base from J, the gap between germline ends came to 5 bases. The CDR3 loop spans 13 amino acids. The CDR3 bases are TGTGCCAGCAGTGACAGGAGGAACACTGAAGCTTTCTTT. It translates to CASSDRRNTEAFF.

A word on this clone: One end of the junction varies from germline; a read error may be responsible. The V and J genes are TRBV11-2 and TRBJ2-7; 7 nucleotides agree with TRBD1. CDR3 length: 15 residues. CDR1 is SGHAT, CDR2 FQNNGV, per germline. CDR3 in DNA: TGTGCCAGCAGCTTGTTAGGGGGCGCCCCCACCTACGAGCAGTTC. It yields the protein CASSLLGGAPTYEQF. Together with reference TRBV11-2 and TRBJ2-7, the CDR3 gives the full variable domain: EAGVAQSPRYKIIEKRQSVAFWCNPISGHATLYWYQQILGQGPKLLIQFQNNGVVDDSQLPKDRFSAERLKGVDSTLKIQPAKLEDSAVYLCASSLLGGAPTYEQFGPGTRLTVT.

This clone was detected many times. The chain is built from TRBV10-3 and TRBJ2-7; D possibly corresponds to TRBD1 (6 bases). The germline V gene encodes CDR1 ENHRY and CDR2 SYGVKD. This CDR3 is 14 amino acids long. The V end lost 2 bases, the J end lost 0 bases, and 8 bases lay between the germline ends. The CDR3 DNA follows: TGTGCCATCAGTGAGGACAGGAGCTCCTACGAGCAGTACTTC. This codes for CAISEDRSSYEQYF.

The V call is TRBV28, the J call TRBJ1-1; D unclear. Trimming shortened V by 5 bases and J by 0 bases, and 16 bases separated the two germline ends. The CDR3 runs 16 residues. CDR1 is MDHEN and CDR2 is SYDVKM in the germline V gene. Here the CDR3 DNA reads TGTGCCAGCAGTGAAACCCGGAGACCGGTGAACACTGAAGCTTTCTTT. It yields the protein CASSETRRPVNTEAFF.

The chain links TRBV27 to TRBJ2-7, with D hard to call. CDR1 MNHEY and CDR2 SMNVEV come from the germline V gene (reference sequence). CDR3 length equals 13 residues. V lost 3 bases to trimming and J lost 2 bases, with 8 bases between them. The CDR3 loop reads CASSFTNTYEQYF. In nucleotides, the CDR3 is TGTGCCAGCAGTTTCACAAATACCTACGAGCAGTACTTC.

CDR3 in amino acids: CAWRWTGGSEKLFF. In DNA, the CDR3 is TGTGCCTGGAGGTGGACAGGGGGGAGTGAAAAACTGTTTTTT. The V gene is TRBV30, the J gene TRBJ1-4; 10 bases are shared with TRBD1. CDR1 is GTSNPN, CDR2 SVGIG, per germline (reference sequence). The CDR3 loop spans 14 amino acids. The J segment lost 7 bases and the V segment lost 3 bases, leaving 5 bases of the junction unmatched. The whole variable domain, remainder taken from reference TRBV30 and TRBJ1-4, is SQTIHQWPATLVQPVGSPLSLECTVEGTSNPNLYWYRQAAGRGLQLLFYSVGIGQISSEVPQNLSASRPQDRQFILSSKKLLLSDSGFYLCAWRWTGGSEKLFFGSGTQLSVL.

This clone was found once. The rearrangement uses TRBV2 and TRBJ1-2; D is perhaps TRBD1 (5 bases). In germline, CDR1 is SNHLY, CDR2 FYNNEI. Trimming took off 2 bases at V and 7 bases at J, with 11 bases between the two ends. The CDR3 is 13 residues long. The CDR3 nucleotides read TGTGCCAGCAGTGAATCTCCAGGGTCTGGCTACACCTTC. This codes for CASSESPGSGYTF.

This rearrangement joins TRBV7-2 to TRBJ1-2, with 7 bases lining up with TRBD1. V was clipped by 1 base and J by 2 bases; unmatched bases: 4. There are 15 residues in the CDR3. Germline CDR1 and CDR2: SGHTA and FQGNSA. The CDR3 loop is CASSLGDRRNYGYTF. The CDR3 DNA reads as TGTGCCAGCAGCTTAGGGGACAGACGGAACTATGGCTACACCTTC.

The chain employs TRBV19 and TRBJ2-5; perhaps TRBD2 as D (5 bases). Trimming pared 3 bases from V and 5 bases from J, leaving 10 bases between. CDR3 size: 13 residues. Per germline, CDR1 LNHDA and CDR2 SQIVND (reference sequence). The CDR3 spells CASSMGRGETQYF. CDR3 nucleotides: TGTGCCAGTAGTATGGGCCGAGGGGAGACCCAGTACTTC.

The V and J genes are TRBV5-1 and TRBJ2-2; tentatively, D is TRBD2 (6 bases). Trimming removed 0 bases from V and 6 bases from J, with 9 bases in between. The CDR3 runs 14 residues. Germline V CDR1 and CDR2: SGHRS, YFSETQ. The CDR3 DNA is TGCGCCAGCAGCTTGGCTAGCGCTCCCGGGGAGCTGTTTTTT. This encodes CASSLASAPGELFF.

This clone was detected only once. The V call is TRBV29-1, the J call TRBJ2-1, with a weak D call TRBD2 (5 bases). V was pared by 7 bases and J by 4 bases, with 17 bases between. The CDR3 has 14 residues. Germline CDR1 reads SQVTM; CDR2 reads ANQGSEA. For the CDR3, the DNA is TGCAGCGCAGACCCCGGCCGGGGTTACAATGAGCAGTTCTTC. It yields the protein CSADPGRGYNEQFF.

The CDR3 reads CASSSTSGSSYEQYF. CDR3 nucleotides: TGTGCCAGCAGCAGTACTAGCGGGAGCTCCTACGAGCAGTACTTC. The chain joins TRBV28 to TRBJ2-7; 11 bases are shared with TRBD2. Germline V gene lookup returns CDR1 MDHEN and CDR2 SYDVKM. The CDR3 has 15 residues. V trimming: 6 bases; J trimming: 0 bases; junction bases outside the gene matches: 4.

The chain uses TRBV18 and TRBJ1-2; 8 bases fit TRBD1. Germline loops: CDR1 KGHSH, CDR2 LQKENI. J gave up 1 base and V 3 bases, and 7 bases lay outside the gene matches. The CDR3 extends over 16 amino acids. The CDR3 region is CASSPSQQGGNYGYTF. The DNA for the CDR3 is TGTGCCAGCTCACCGTCGCAACAGGGGGGTAACTATGGCTACACCTTC.

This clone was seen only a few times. This chain's CDR3 is CASSLRRRSTEAFF. In DNA, the CDR3 is TGTGCCAGCAGTTTACGGCGTCGGAGCACTGAAGCTTTCTTT. This chain links TRBV28 with TRBJ1-1, with D unresolved. Germline CDR1 is MDHEN and CDR2 is SYDVKM. The CDR3 sequence is 14 residues long. V lost 2 bases to trimming and J lost 4 bases, with 11 bases between them.

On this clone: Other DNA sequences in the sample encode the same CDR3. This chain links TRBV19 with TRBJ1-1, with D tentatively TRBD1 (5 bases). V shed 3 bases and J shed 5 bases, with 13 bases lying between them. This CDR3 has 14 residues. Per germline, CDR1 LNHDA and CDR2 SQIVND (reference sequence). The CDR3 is CASSIVAGGTEAFF. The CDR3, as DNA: TGTGCCAGTAGTATCGTAGCGGGGGGGACTGAAGCTTTCTTT.

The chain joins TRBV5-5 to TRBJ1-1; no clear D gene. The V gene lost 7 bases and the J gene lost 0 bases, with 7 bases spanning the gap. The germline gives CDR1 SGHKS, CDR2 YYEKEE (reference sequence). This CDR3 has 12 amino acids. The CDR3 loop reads CASGRVNTEAFF. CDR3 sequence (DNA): TGTGCCAGCGGTCGGGTGAACACTGAAGCTTTCTTT.

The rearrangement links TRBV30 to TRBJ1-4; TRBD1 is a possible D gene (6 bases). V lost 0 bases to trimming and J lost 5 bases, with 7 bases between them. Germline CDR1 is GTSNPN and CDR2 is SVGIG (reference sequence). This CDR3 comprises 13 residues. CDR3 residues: CAWSVTGNEKLFF. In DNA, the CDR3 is TGTGCCTGGAGTGTTACAGGGAATGAAAAACTGTTTTTT.

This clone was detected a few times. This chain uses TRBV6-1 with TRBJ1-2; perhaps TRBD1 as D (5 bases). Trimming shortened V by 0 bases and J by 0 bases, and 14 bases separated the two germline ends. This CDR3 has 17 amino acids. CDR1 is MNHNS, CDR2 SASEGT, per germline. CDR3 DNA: TGTGCCAGCAGTGAAGCGCGGGGCAGCCATACTAACTATGGCTACACCTTC. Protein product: CASSEARGSHTNYGYTF.

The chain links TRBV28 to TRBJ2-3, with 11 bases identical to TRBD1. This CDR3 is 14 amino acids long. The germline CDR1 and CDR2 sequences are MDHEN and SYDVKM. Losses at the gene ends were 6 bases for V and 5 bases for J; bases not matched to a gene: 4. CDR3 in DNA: TGTGCCAGCAGACAGGACAGGGGGCAAGATACGCAGTATTTT. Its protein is CASRQDRGQDTQYF.

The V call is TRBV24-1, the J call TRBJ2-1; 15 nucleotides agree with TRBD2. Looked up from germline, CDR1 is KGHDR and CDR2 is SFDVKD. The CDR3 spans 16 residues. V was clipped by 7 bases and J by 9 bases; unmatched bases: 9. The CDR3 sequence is CATSAQGLAGGGEQFF. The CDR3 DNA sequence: TGTGCCACCAGCGCCCAGGGACTAGCGGGAGGCGGTGAGCAGTTCTTC.

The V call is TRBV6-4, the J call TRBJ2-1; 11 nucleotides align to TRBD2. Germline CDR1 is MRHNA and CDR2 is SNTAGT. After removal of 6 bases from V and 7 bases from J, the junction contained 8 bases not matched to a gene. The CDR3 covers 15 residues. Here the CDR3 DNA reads TGTGCCAGCAGACCAAATAGCGGGAGGGGAAATGAGCAGTTCTTC. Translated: CASRPNSGRGNEQFF.

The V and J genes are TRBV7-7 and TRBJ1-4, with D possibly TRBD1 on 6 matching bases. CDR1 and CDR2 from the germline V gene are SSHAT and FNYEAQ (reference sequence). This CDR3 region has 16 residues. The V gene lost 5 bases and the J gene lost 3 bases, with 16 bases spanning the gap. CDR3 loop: CASSPTYRAPNEKLFF. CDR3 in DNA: TGTGCCAGCAGCCCAACATACAGGGCTCCTAATGAAAAACTGTTTTTT.

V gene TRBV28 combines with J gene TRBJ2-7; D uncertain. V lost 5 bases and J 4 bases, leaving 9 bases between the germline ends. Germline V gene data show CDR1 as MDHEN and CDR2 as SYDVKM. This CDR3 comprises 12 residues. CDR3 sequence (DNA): TGTGCCAGCAGTCTTCAGTTTTACGAGCAGTACTTC. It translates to CASSLQFYEQYF.